The T cell receptor beta chain under discussion was sequenced for a study of T cells in Graves' hyperthyroidism and ophthalmopathy. As for this clonotype: What it recognizes is unknown.

In making diagnoses, clinical symptoms, serum thyroxine and TRAb, thyroid ultrasound and orbital computed tomography were all used. General study findings and limits: It was a median approximately 7.1 months before onset that the model predicted ophthalmopathy.

RNA transcripts provided the source from which TCR beta CDR3 regions were amplified. RT-PCR in the first round (using the HTBI primer set) targeted the TCR CDR3. TCRdb passed the multiplex PCR reads through MiXCR, listing each CDR3 protein once. The repertoire has about 290,000 distinct CDR3 sequences, about 14% of them found once; the top ten carry roughly 8%. The V gene lost 6 bases and the J gene lost 2 bases, with 11 bases spanning the gap. Per the germline V gene, CDR1 is MNHEY and CDR2 is SMNVEV (reference sequence). This CDR3 has 13 residues. Sample: blood. The chain recombines TRBV27 with TRBJ2-7; TRBD1 is a possible D gene (5 bases). The TCR originated in a woman under 40 with Graves' hyperthyroidism that later progressed to Graves' ophthalmopathy. The CDR3 sequence is CASSSRVTYEQYF. CDR3 in DNA: TGTGCCAGCAGCTCCAGGGTTACCTACGAGCAGTACTTC.